Here is one T cell receptor (beta chain) with its context. Germline values: CDR1 SGHRS, CDR2 YFSETQ. The CDR3 consists of 14 residues. This sample was included in a study of T cells expressing NK-cell markers. TCRdb reprocessed the 5' RACE reads and reports one entry per CDR3 protein, with no DNA. There are hundreds of thousands of distinct CDR3 sequences in the sample, with under 4.5% held by the top ten. V gene TRBV5-1 combines with J gene TRBJ1-5; the TCRdb D gene call, TRBD1, has no DNA to confirm it. Sequencing was performed on blood T cells: a sorted CD56 or NKG2C T cell subset, CD4+ or CD8+ T cells, or bulk PBMC T cells (not recorded which). The source is a man aged 18 to 30 in good health. CDR3 loop: CASSPAGGDQPQHF.